This T cell receptor (beta chain) derives from a study of blood T cells in healthy people across ages. A second about 6 to 11 cycle PCR used barcoded and J-beta primers. TCRdb passed the 5' RACE reads through MiXCR, listing each CDR3 protein once. The table lists some 890,000 distinct CDR3 sequences, 25% to 35% of them singletons. This sample also appeared in a second study, on T cells of mothers and their children.

The clonotype originates from a woman aged 40 to 55 in good health. The sequencing sample was made of blood.

The CDR3 protein is CSVLTTYEQYF. The CDR3 DNA reads TGCAGCGTCCTAACAACCTACGAGCAGTACTTC. J is TRBJ2-5 and V is TRBV29-1; D is unclear. The last part of the DNA fits TRBJ2-7 better; the J call may be wrong. The length of the CDR3 is 11 residues. Germline assignment: CDR1 SQVTM and CDR2 ANQGSEA.